Listed below are T cell receptor beta chains from one sample, sequenced in a study of blood T cell repertoires in COVID-19. TCRdb's copy holds only in-frame clones and misses some; the assay was immunoSEQ multiplex PCR. The data show 190,000 or so clones, with 70% to 90% seen just once and 1.2% held by the top ten. What was sequenced was PBMCs or T cells enriched from blood (not recorded which). These receptors originate from a young man who had recovered from COVID-19. Both conserved end residues are part of each CDR3. The order of the fields is D gene, J gene, clone size, V gene, CDR3 DNA, CDR3 protein. D genes are given only for firm matches. For some rows the clone size is stated as once, few or many, or as a class when expanded; others skip it.

d_call: .; j_call: TRBJ1-1; clone_size: .; v_call: TRBV5-1; cdr3_nt: TGCGCCAGCAGCGGTCAGGAGAACACTGAAGCTTTCTTT; cdr3_aa: CASSGQENTEAFF
d_call: TRBD1; j_call: TRBJ2-7; clone_size: few; v_call: TRBV10-3; cdr3_nt: TGTGCCACCAAAAGCCGGGACAGCTTAAAGTACGAGCAGTACTTC; cdr3_aa: CATKSRDSLKYEQYF
d_call: .; j_call: TRBJ2-2; clone_size: .; v_call: TRBV27; cdr3_nt: TGTGCCAGCAGTTTATTGCCACAGCCGACCACCGGGGAGCTGTTTTTT; cdr3_aa: CASSLLPQPTTGELFF
d_call: TRBD1; j_call: TRBJ2-7; clone_size: once; v_call: TRBV4-2; cdr3_nt: TGTGCCAGCAGCCAACCCGGGACAGGGACCTCCTACGAGCAGTACTTC; cdr3_aa: CASSQPGTGTSYEQYF
d_call: TRBD1; j_call: TRBJ2-5; clone_size: .; v_call: TRBV3-1/TRBV3-2; cdr3_nt: TGTGCCAGCAGCCAAAAAGGAGGACAGGGAAGGGAGACCCAGTACTTC; cdr3_aa: CASSQKGGQGRETQYF
d_call: .; j_call: TRBJ2-4; clone_size: .; v_call: TRBV13; cdr3_nt: TGTGCCAGCAGCTTAGCCTCGGGGAACATTCAGTACTTC; cdr3_aa: CASSLASGNIQYF
d_call: .; j_call: TRBJ1-6; clone_size: .; v_call: TRBV25-1; cdr3_nt: TGTGCCAGCAGTGACAAACAGGGAACACCCTATAATTCACCCCTCCACTTT; cdr3_aa: CASSDKQGTPYNSPLHF
d_call: .; j_call: TRBJ1-1; clone_size: .; v_call: TRBV19; cdr3_nt: TGTGCCAGTAGTATGAGGTCGGTCCCTGAAGCTTTCTTT; cdr3_aa: CASSMRSVPEAFF
d_call: TRBD1; j_call: TRBJ2-2; clone_size: .; v_call: TRBV18; cdr3_nt: TGTGCCAGCTCACCACCCCGGGCACAGGGGGCATTAACCGGGGAGCTGTTTTTT; cdr3_aa: CASSPPRAQGALTGELFF
d_call: .; j_call: TRBJ2-7; clone_size: .; v_call: TRBV5-1; cdr3_nt: TGCGCCAGCAGCCCAAGCCTCACTAGAAACGAGCAGTACTTC; cdr3_aa: CASSPSLTRNEQYF
d_call: TRBD1; j_call: TRBJ1-1; clone_size: once; v_call: TRBV19; cdr3_nt: TGTGCCAGCACCACCGACAGGGAAGCTGAAGCTTTCTTT; cdr3_aa: CASTTDREAEAFF
d_call: TRBD1; j_call: TRBJ1-2; clone_size: .; v_call: TRBV25-1; cdr3_nt: TGTGCCAGCCTTCCTTCCCGGACAGGGGGCGGTTATGGCTACACCTTC; cdr3_aa: CASLPSRTGGGYGYTF
d_call: .; j_call: TRBJ1-2; clone_size: .; v_call: TRBV19; cdr3_nt: TGTGCCAGTAACCTCCTCGGAGACTATGGCTACACCTTC; cdr3_aa: CASNLLGDYGYTF
d_call: .; j_call: TRBJ1-6; clone_size: few; v_call: TRBV9; cdr3_nt: TGTGCCAGCAGCGCCCCCCCAGGGGTGGGGAATTCACCCCTCCACTTT; cdr3_aa: CASSAPPGVGNSPLHF
d_call: TRBD2; j_call: TRBJ2-1; clone_size: .; v_call: TRBV5-1; cdr3_nt: TGCGCCAGCAGCTTGGGGACTAGTATCTACAATGAGCAGTTCTTC; cdr3_aa: CASSLGTSIYNEQFF
d_call: TRBD1; j_call: TRBJ1-5; clone_size: .; v_call: TRBV7-8; cdr3_nt: TGTGCCAGCAGCTTAATTTTCCGGGACAGCGACCAGCCCCAGCATTTT; cdr3_aa: CASSLIFRDSDQPQHF